This passage covers 30 T cell receptor beta chains from one sample sequenced in a study of cytomegalovirus exposure and HLA in healthy donors. PCR involved 60 Vbeta and 13 Jbeta primers. Profiled with immunoSEQ multiplex PCR; TCRdb holds only in-frame clones, not every one. The profile shows 150,000 to 200,000 clones, approximately 80% of them singletons. Specimen: PBMCs. These receptors were obtained from a male donor in good health and CMV-seropositive.

The rearrangement joins TRBV2 to TRBJ1-5; D remains ambiguous. The CDR3 is 13 residues long. CDR1 and CDR2 from the germline V gene are SNHLY and FYNNEI. V dropped 4 bases and J dropped 7 bases, with 11 bases sitting between them. CDR3 DNA: TGTGCCAGCAGTGGTACGGGTAACCAGCCCCAGCATTTT. Translation: CASSGTGNQPQHF. The full variable domain, with the rest looked up from reference TRBV2 and TRBJ1-5, is EPEVTQTPSHQVTQMGQEVILRCVPISNHLYFYWYRQILGQKVEFLVSFYNNEISEKSEIFDDQFSVERPDGSNFTLKIRSTKLEDSAMYFCASSGTGNQPQHFGDGTRLSIL.

The chain uses TRBV7-6 and TRBJ2-2; 14 nucleotides align to TRBD2. Germline lookup yields CDR1 SGHVS and CDR2 FNYEAQ. The CDR3 consists of 18 residues. V lost 7 bases, J lost 5 bases, and 12 bases stayed unmatched. The CDR3 bases are TGTGCCAGCACCTTGGGACTAGCGGGAGCTGTGGGGACCGGGGAGCTGTTTTTT. It encodes CASTLGLAGAVGTGELFF.

The chain is built from TRBV2 and TRBJ1-5; a weak D match, TRBD1 (5 bases). V was pared by 4 bases and J by 0 bases, with 10 bases between. From germline, CDR1 is SNHLY and CDR2 FYNNEI. The CDR3 contains 15 residues. The CDR3 nucleotides read TGTGCCAGCAGTGTCCCAGGGAATAGCAATCAGCCCCAGCATTTT. Its translation: CASSVPGNSNQPQHF.

V is TRBV13 and J is TRBJ1-1, with D unresolved. The CDR3 has 12 residues. V shed 2 bases and J shed 5 bases, with 6 bases lying between them. The germline V gene encodes CDR1 PRHDT and CDR2 FYEKMQ (reference sequence). The CDR3 is CASSLPPTEAFF. In DNA form, the CDR3 reads TGTGCCAGCAGCTTACCCCCTACTGAAGCTTTCTTT.

The chain couples TRBV27 to TRBJ2-5, with D maybe TRBD2 (5 bases). Germline V gives CDR1 MNHEY, CDR2 SMNVEV (reference sequence). The CDR3 consists of 14 residues. The ends were cut back, 3 bases at V and 1 base at J, with 9 bases in the middle. The chain's CDR3 is CASSFRRSQETQYF. The CDR3 DNA reads as TGTGCCAGCAGTTTCCGGAGGAGCCAAGAGACCCAGTACTTC.

As for this clone: Within the sample, other DNA sequences also encode this same CDR3. V and J are TRBV15 and TRBJ1-2, with 8 bases aligning to TRBD1. This CDR3 comprises 11 residues. The germline CDR1 and CDR2 sequences are LNHNV and YYDKDF (reference sequence). With 3 bases clipped from V and 10 bases from J, the junction kept 1 base outside the gene matches. CDR3 DNA sequence: TGTGCCACCAGCAGGACAGGGGCCTACACCTTC. It yields the protein CATSRTGAYTF.

The J gene is TRBJ2-7, the V gene TRBV2, with 9 bases matching TRBD1. The V segment lost 7 bases and the J segment 4 bases; nucleotides outside the gene matches: 8. CDR1 SNHLY and CDR2 FYNNEI come from the germline V gene. The CDR3 consists of 14 residues. CDR3 in amino acids: CASTWTGDGYEQYF. The CDR3 coding sequence is TGTGCCAGCACCTGGACAGGGGACGGATACGAGCAGTACTTC.

V gene TRBV13 combines with J gene TRBJ1-3; D may be TRBD1 (6 bases). This CDR3 region has 16 residues. In germline, CDR1 is PRHDT, CDR2 FYEKMQ (reference sequence). V was cut by 0 bases and J by 0 bases, with 9 bases left in between. The CDR3 protein is CASSLGGDTSGNTIYF. Written as DNA, the CDR3 is TGTGCCAGCAGCTTAGGTGGGGACACCTCTGGAAACACCATATATTTT.

The chain carries TRBV30 and TRBJ1-1; D ambiguous. The V and J ends lost 4 bases and 0 bases respectively, with 9 bases between them. The CDR3 runs 13 residues. Germline CDR1 is GTSNPN and CDR2 is SVGIG (reference sequence). The CDR3 bases are TGTGCCTGGACGCTGAACATGAACACTGAAGCTTTCTTT. Amino acid sequence: CAWTLNMNTEAFF.

This chain connects TRBV4-3 to TRBJ2-2, with a tentative D call TRBD2 (5 bases). CDR3 length: 15 residues. The ends were cut back, 1 base at V and 7 bases at J, with 13 bases in the middle. Germline V gives CDR1 LGHNA, CDR2 YSLEER. CDR3 sequence: CASSQVRGNHGELFF. CDR3 coding DNA: TGCGCCAGCAGCCAAGTAAGAGGGAACCACGGGGAGCTGTTTTTT.

A note on this clone: The junction departs from the called germline gene at one end, perhaps through a read error. The chain uses TRBV10-3 and TRBJ1-1; D not certain. The germline V gene encodes CDR1 ENHRY and CDR2 SYGVKD. The CDR3 length is 13 residues. The CDR3 sequence is CAINESADTEAFF. For the CDR3, the DNA is TGTGCCATCAATGAGTCGGCAGACACTGAAGCTTTCTTT.

Comments on this clone: The sample has other DNA sequences that encode this CDR3 too. The chain carries TRBV7-6 and TRBJ1-1; D not certain. The CDR3 spans 13 residues. The V and J ends lost 3 bases and 4 bases respectively, with 9 bases between them. Germline CDR1 SGHVS, CDR2 FNYEAQ. DNA of the CDR3: TGTGCCAGCAGCTTTGGTTGGAGCACTGAAGCTTTCTTT. This sequence encodes CASSFGWSTEAFF.

The V call is TRBV7-6, the J call TRBJ1-2; the match to TRBD1 covers 8 bases. V lost 4 bases to trimming and J lost 2 bases; unmatched junction nucleotides: 3. CDR1 SGHVS and CDR2 FNYEAQ come from the germline V gene. The length of the CDR3 is 14 residues. The CDR3 DNA is TGTGCCAGCAGCTCGGGGACAGGAAACTATGGCTACACCTTC. It yields the protein CASSSGTGNYGYTF.

J is TRBJ1-1 and V is TRBV19; the D gene is possibly TRBD1 (5 bases). Trimming took off 3 bases at V and 1 base at J, with 6 bases between the two ends. This CDR3 has 13 residues. Germline lookup yields CDR1 LNHDA and CDR2 SQIVND (reference sequence). CDR3 DNA: TGTGCCAGTAGTATCGGGGGGAACACTGAAGCTTTCTTT. It translates to CASSIGGNTEAFF.

The rearrangement links TRBV15 to TRBJ2-7; D is possibly TRBD2 (5 bases). V was shortened by 1 base and J by 2 bases, with 9 bases between the two germline ends. Germline CDR1 and CDR2: LNHNV and YYDKDF (reference sequence). There are 14 residues in the CDR3. The CDR3 coding sequence is TGTGCCACCAGCAGAGTTTCGGGAACCTACGAGCAGTACTTC. Translating it yields CATSRVSGTYEQYF.

The chain has TRBV12-5 and TRBJ2-1; 8 bases line up with TRBD2. The V segment lost 6 bases and the J segment 8 bases; nucleotides outside the gene matches: 12. Looked up from germline, CDR1 is LGHNT and CDR2 is FRNRAP. The CDR3 is 15 residues long. The CDR3 region has the DNA TGTGCTAGTGGGGCCTCGGGACTAGGGACGGATGAGCAGTTCTTC. Protein sequence: CASGASGLGTDEQFF.

This chain connects TRBV5-1 to TRBJ2-7, with D perhaps matching TRBD2 (5 bases). The V end lost 1 base, the J end lost 4 bases, and 12 bases lay between the germline ends. The length of the CDR3 is 14 residues. Germline CDR1 is SGHRS and CDR2 is YFSETQ. CDR3 amino acids: CASSLRGNLYEQYF. CDR3 DNA: TGCGCCAGCAGCTTGAGAGGGAATCTTTACGAGCAGTACTTC.

The chain joins TRBV5-6 to TRBJ1-4, with a possible D match to TRBD1 (6 bases). Between the trimmed V and J ends, which lost 5 bases and 7 bases, there was a span of 15 bases. In germline, CDR1 is SGHDT, CDR2 YYEEEE. CDR3 length: 14 residues. In nucleotides, the CDR3 is TGTGCCAGCAGTCTACAGGGTTTTGGTGAAAAACTGTTTTTT. Translated, it gives CASSLQGFGEKLFF.

This clone was detected only once. The chain's CDR3 is CASSLALGGAYNEQFF. The DNA for the CDR3 is TGTGCCAGCAGCTTAGCGCTGGGCGGGGCATACAATGAGCAGTTCTTC. The chain is built from TRBV7-8 and TRBJ2-1, with a tentative D call TRBD2 (6 bases). Trimming pared 0 bases from V and 4 bases from J, leaving 13 bases between. There are 16 residues in the CDR3. The germline gives CDR1 SGHVS, CDR2 FQNEAQ.

The rearrangement links TRBV5-1 to TRBJ2-5, with D possibly matching TRBD2 (5 bases). CDR1 and CDR2 from the germline V gene are SGHRS and YFSETQ. The V and J ends lost 0 bases and 2 bases respectively, with 8 bases between them. The CDR3 length is 14 residues. Here the CDR3 DNA reads TGCGCCAGCAGCTTGGTTCCGGGACAAGAGACCCAGTACTTC. Translating gives CASSLVPGQETQYF.

V gene TRBV5-4 combines with J gene TRBJ1-1; 8 nucleotides agree with TRBD1. Looked up from germline, CDR1 is SGHNT and CDR2 is YYREEE (reference sequence). The CDR3 consists of 14 residues. V shed 7 bases, J shed 4 bases, and the junction held 9 bases outside the gene matches. Here the CDR3 reads CASPGGQGATEAFF. For the CDR3, the DNA is TGTGCCAGCCCTGGTGGACAGGGTGCCACTGAAGCTTTCTTT.

V and J are TRBV14 and TRBJ1-2, with D maybe TRBD1 (6 bases). Germline V gene lookup returns CDR1 SGHDN and CDR2 FVKESK. Trimming removed 4 bases at V and 5 bases at J, with 11 bases between. The CDR3 is 13 amino acids. The chain's CDR3 is CASSRQARYGYTF. CDR3 nucleotides: TGTGCCAGCAGCCGACAGGCGAGATATGGCTACACCTTC.

The chain links TRBV28 to TRBJ1-5, with TRBD1 identical over 7 bases. Trimming removed 5 bases from V and 2 bases from J; junction bases left unmatched: 9. The CDR3 length is 16 residues. Germline V lookup: CDR1 MDHEN, CDR2 SYDVKM. The CDR3 sequence: CASSAHRGEGNQPQHF. CDR3 in DNA: TGTGCCAGCAGTGCTCACAGGGGCGAAGGCAATCAGCCCCAGCATTTT.

The chain is built from TRBV11-2 and TRBJ2-1; TRBD2 might be the D (6 bases). The CDR3 has 14 residues. Deletions cut 1 base from V and 3 bases from J, with 7 bases between. Germline-derived CDR1 and CDR2 are SGHAT and FQNNGV. The CDR3 loop is CASSLGSGYNEQFF. In DNA form, the CDR3 reads TGTGCCAGCAGCTTAGGTAGCGGCTACAATGAGCAGTTCTTC.

This clone was recorded once. The chain employs TRBV27 and TRBJ2-1, with a weak D call TRBD1 (6 bases). This CDR3 has 14 residues. Germline CDR1 is MNHEY and CDR2 is SMNVEV (reference sequence). V was cut by 8 bases and J by 0 bases, with 11 bases left in between. The CDR3 DNA follows: TGTGCCAGCGGGGACATGGGCTCCTACAATGAGCAGTTCTTC. The encoded protein is CASGDMGSYNEQFF.

V and J are TRBV5-1 and TRBJ2-7; D gene unclear. V was clipped by 1 base and J by 4 bases, with 6 bases between them. The CDR3 extends over 12 amino acids. CDR1 and CDR2 (germline): SGHRS, YFSETQ. The CDR3 reads CASSLPSYEQYF. The DNA of the CDR3 is TGCGCCAGCAGCTTGCCGAGTTACGAGCAGTACTTC. The full variable domain, in which reference TRBV5-1 and TRBJ2-7 provide the parts outside the CDR3, is KAGVTQTPRYLIKTRGQQVTLSCSPISGHRSVSWYQQTPGQGLQFLFEYFSETQRNKGNFPGRFSGRQFSNSRSEMNVSTLELGDSALYLCASSLPSYEQYFGPGTRLTVT.

Only one count was recorded for this clone. J is TRBJ2-3 and V is TRBV4-1; no definite D call. Germline V gene sequence: CDR1 MGHRA, CDR2 YSYEKL. The CDR3 spans 15 residues. V dropped 0 bases and J dropped 0 bases, with 7 bases sitting between them. CDR3 in amino acids: CASSQDPSSTDTQYF. Here the CDR3 DNA reads TGCGCCAGCAGCCAAGATCCCTCTAGCACAGATACGCAGTATTTT.

This clone has just a few counts. The chain has TRBV6-1 and TRBJ2-2; 12 nucleotides line up with TRBD2. V was pared by 1 base and J by 8 bases, with 11 bases of the junction left unmatched. The CDR3 spans 18 residues. From germline, CDR1 is MNHNS and CDR2 SASEGT. Written as DNA, the CDR3 is TGTGCCAGCAGTGAAGTAGCCCCGACTAGCGGGAGTCGAGGGGAGCTGTTTTTT. Translation: CASSEVAPTSGSRGELFF.

The V gene is TRBV9, the J gene TRBJ1-2; 7 positions agree with TRBD1. Per the germline V gene, CDR1 is SGDLS and CDR2 is YYNGEE. The CDR3 runs to 13 residues. Unmatched junction bases numbered 3, after V lost 1 base and J lost 6 bases. The DNA of the CDR3 is TGTGCCAGCAGCGTAAGGCAGGGGGATGGCTACACCTTC. Protein sequence: CASSVRQGDGYTF.

This chain links TRBV29-1 with TRBJ2-5, with 8 bases lining up with TRBD1. The J call may be incorrect, as the DNA end agrees better with TRBJ2-7. Per the germline V gene, CDR1 is SQVTM and CDR2 is ANQGSEA. The CDR3 is made up of 12 amino acids. CDR3 residues: CAYRGNSDEQYF. Here the CDR3 DNA reads TGCGCGTACAGGGGGAATTCTGACGAGCAGTACTTC.